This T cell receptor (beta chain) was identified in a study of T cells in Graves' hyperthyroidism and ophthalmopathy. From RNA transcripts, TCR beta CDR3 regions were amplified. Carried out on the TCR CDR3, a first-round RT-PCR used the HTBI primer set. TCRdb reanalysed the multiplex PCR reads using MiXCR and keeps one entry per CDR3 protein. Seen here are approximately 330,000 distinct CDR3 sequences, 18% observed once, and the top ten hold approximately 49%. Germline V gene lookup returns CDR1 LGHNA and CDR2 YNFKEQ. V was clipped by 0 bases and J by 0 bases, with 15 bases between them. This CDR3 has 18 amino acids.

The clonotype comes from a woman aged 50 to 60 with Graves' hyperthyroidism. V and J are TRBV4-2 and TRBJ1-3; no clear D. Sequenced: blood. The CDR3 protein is CASSQEVTFTVSGNTIYF. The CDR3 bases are TGTGCCAGCAGCCAAGAGGTGACTTTTACGGTCTCTGGAAACACCATATATTTT.